Sequencing of this T cell receptor beta chain was carried out in a study of blood T cell repertoires in COVID-19. This clone turned up a few times. This sample includes further DNA sequences coding for the same CDR3. Trimming cost V 3 bases and J 5 bases, with 8 bases left between them. CDR3 length: 13 amino acids. TCRdb keeps only in-frame clones here, not all; method: immunoSEQ multiplex PCR. The data contain roughly 700,000 clones, 90% of them singletons. The clonotype was recovered from a woman aged 18-29 years with acute or convalescent COVID-19. The chain has TRBV12-3 or TRBV12-4 and TRBJ1-5; perhaps TRBD1 as D (5 bases). Material: peripheral blood. CDR3 DNA sequence: TGTGCCAGCAGTTTGGGGGGGGATCAGCCCCAGCATTTT. This gives the protein CASSLGGDQPQHF.